This T cell receptor beta chain comes out of a study of T cell clonality in common variable immunodeficiency. Per the germline V gene, CDR1 is LNHDA and CDR2 is SQIVND (reference sequence). The CDR3 loop spans 16 amino acids. V dropped 8 bases and J dropped 2 bases, with 19 bases sitting between them. Clones were sequenced by immunoSEQ multiplex PCR, and TCRdb holds only the in-frame ones, with some missing. The specimen has some 43,000 clones, none found just once. Study observations and caveats: Fewer TCRbeta clones were shared among CVID subjects than controls. T cell subpopulation sequencing would be needed to explain CVID clonality. CVID subjects had higher TCRbeta clonality than healthy controls, most marked in about a third.

This clone was seen ten or more times. Its antigen is as yet unknown. The CDR3 end is not reached by the read, which stops 3 residues before it; the germline J gene fills it in. The chain combines TRBV19 with TRBJ1-5, with no clear D. Material: peripheral blood mononuclear cells. This receptor was identified in a person aged 18 to 70 in good health. Incomplete CDR3 DNA: TGTGCCAGTCACCCCGGGTCGGTAGTAGGCAATCAGCCC. It codes for CASHPGSVVGNQP. The complete CDR3 protein is CASHPGSVVGNQPQHF.